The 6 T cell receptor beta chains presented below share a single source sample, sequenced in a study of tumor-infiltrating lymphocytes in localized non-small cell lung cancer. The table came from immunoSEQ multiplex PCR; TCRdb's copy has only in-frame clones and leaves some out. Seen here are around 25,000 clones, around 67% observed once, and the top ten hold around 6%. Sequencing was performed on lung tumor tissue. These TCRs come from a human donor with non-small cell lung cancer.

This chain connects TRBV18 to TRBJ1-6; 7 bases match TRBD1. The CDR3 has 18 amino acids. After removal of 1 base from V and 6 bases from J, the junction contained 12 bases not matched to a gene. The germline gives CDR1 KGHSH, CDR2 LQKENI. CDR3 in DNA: TGTGCCAGCTCACCACGTAACCCCCCGGGACAGCTTAATTCACCCCTCCACTTT. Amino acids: CASSPRNPPGQLNSPLHF. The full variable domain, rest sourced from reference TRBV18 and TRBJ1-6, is NAGVMQNPRHLVRRRGQEARLRCSPMKGHSHVYWYRQLPEEGLKFMVYLQKENIIDESGMPKERFSAEFPKEGPSILRIQQVVRGDSAAYFCASSPRNPPGQLNSPLHFGNGTRLTVT.

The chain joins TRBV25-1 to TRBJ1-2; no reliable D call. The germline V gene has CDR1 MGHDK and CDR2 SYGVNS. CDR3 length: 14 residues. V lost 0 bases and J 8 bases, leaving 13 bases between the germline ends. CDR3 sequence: CASSEYEQEGGYTF. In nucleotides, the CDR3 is TGTGCCAGCAGTGAATATGAACAAGAAGGAGGCTACACCTTC.

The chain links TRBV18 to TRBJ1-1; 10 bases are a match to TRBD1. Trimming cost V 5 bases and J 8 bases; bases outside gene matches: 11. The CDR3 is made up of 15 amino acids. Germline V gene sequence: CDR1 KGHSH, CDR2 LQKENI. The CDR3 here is CASSLGQGTRREAFF. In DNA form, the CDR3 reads TGTGCCAGCTCATTGGGACAGGGGACTAGAAGAGAAGCTTTCTTT.

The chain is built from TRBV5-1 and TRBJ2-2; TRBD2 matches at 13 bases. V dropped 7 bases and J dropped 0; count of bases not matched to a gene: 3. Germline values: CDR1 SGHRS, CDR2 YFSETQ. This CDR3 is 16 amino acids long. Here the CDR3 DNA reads TGCGCCAGCGGACTAGCGGGGGTTTCGAACACCGGGGAGCTGTTTTTT. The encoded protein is CASGLAGVSNTGELFF.

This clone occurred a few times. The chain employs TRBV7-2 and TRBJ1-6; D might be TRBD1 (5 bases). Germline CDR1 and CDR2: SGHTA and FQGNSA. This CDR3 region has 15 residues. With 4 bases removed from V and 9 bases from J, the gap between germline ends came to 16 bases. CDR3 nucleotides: TGTGCCAGCAGCTCGGGGGACTCCCCCTCTTCACCCCTCCACTTT. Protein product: CASSSGDSPSSPLHF.

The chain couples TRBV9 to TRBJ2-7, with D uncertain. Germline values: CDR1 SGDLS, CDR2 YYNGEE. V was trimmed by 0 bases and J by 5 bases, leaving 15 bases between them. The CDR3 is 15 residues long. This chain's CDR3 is CASSVAGSGWDEQYF. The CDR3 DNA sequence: TGTGCCAGCAGCGTAGCAGGCTCCGGCTGGGACGAGCAGTACTTC.